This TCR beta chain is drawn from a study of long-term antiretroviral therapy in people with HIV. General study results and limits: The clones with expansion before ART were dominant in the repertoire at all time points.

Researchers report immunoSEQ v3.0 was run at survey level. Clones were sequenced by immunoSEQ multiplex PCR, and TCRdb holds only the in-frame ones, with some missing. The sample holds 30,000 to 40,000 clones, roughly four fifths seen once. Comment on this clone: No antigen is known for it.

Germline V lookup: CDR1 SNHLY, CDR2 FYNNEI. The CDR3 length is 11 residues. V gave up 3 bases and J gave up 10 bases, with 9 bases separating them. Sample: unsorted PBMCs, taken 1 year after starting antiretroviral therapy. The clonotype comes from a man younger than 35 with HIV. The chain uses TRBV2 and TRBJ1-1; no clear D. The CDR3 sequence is CASSDSPRAFF. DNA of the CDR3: TGTGCCAGCAGTGACAGTCCGAGAGCTTTCTTT.